The present entry profiles one T cell receptor (beta chain) with its context. Original methodology: For nucleated cells, counts were estimated from reference gene primer amplification. Sequencing was performed with immunoSEQ multiplex PCR; in TCRdb, only in-frame clones are kept and a portion is missing. V, J and clone size derive from that table, while D and trimming were established from the DNA sequence. The table records a few hundred thousand clones, approximately 90% of them present only once. This specimen comes from a study of blood T cell repertoires in COVID-19. CDR1 is SGHNT and CDR2 is YYREEE in the germline V gene (reference sequence). CDR3 size: 16 residues. The trim removed 4 bases at V and 2 bases at J, leaving 6 bases unmatched. Enrollees, 18 to 89 years old, lived in approximately 25 US areas.

The sample comprised PBMCs or T cells enriched from blood (not recorded which). This receptor was identified in a woman aged 18-29 years who had been exposed to COVID-19. The V call is TRBV5-4, the J call TRBJ2-5, with TRBD2 identical over 12 bases. CDR3 bases: TGTGCCAGCAGCGACCGACTAGCGGGGGCACAAGAGACCCAGTACTTC. Amino acid sequence: CASSDRLAGAQETQYF.